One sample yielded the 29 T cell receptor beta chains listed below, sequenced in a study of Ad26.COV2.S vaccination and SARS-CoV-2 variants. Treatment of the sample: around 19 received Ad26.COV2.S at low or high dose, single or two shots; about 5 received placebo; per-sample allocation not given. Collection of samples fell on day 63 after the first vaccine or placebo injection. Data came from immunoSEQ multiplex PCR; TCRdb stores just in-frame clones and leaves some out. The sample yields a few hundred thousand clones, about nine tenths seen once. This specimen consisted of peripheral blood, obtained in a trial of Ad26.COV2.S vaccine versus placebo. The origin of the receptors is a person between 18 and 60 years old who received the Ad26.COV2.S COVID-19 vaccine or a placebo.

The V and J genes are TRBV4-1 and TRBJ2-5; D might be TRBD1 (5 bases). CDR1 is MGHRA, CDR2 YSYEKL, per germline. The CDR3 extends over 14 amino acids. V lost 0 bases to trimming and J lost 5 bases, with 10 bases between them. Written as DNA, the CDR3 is TGCGCCAGCAGCCAAGACTCGGCAGGGGAGACCCAGTACTTC. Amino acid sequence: CASSQDSAGETQYF.

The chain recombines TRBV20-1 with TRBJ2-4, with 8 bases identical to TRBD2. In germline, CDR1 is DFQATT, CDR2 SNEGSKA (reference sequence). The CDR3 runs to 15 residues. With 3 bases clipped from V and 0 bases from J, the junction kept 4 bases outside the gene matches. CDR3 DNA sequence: TGCAGTGCTAGTTTACTAGCGGCAGCCAAAAACATTCAGTACTTC. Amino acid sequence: CSASLLAAAKNIQYF.

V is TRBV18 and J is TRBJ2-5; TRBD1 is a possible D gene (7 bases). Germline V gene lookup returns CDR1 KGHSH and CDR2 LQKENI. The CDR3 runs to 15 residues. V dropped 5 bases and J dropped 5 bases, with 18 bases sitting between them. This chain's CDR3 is CASSSSQGGAETQYF. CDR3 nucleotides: TGTGCCAGCTCAAGTTCTCAGGGGGGCGCGGAGACCCAGTACTTC.

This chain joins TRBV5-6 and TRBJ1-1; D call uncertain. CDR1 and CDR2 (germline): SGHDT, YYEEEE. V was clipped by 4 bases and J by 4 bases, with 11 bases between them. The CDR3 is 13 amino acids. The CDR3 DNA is TGTGCCAGCAGCATTACGGGAGGCACTGAAGCTTTCTTT. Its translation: CASSITGGTEAFF.

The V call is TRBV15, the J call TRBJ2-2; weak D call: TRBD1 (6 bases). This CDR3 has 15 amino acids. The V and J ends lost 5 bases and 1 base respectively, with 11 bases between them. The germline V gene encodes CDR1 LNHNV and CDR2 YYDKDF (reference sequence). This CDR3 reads CATSGQGQNTGELFF. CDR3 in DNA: TGTGCCACCAGCGGGCAGGGACAGAACACCGGGGAGCTGTTTTTT.

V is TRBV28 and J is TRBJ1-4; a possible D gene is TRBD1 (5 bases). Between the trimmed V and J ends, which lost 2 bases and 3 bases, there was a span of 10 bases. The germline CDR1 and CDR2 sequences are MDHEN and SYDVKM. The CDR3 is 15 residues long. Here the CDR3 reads CASSLEGIPNEKLFF. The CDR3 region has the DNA TGTGCCAGCAGTTTAGAGGGGATACCTAATGAAAAACTGTTTTTT. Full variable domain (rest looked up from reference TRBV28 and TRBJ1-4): DVKVTQSSRYLVKRTGEKVFLECVQDMDHENMFWYRQDPGLGLRLIYFSYDVKMKEKGDIPEGYSVSREKKERFSLILESASTNQTSMYLCASSLEGIPNEKLFFGSGTQLSVL.

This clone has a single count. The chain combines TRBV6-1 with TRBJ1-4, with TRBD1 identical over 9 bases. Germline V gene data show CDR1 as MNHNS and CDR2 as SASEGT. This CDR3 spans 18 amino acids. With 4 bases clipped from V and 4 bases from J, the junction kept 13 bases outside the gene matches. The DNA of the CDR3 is TGTGCCAGCAGTGGTACAGGGGGCGCTTTGCTTCGTAATGAAAAACTGTTTTTT. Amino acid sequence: CASSGTGGALLRNEKLFF.

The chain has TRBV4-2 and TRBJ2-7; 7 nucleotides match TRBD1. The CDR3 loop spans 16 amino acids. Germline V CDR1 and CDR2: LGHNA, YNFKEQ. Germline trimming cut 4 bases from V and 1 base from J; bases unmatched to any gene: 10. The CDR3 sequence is CASSPEQGYVSYEQYF. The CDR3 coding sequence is TGTGCCAGCAGCCCGGAACAGGGGTATGTATCCTACGAGCAGTACTTC.

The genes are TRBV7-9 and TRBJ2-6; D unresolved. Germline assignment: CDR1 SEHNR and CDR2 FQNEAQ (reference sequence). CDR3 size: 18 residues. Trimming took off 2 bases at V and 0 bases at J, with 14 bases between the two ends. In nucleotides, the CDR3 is TGTGCCAGCAGCTTAAGGAGTAGGACCAGCTCTGGGGCCAACGTCCTGACTTTC. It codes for CASSLRSRTSSGANVLTF.

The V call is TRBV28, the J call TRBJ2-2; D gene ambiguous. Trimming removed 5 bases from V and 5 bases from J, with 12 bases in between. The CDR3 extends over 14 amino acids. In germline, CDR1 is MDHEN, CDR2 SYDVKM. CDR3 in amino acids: CASSLYGETGELFF. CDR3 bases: TGTGCCAGCAGTCTATACGGAGAGACCGGGGAGCTGTTTTTT.

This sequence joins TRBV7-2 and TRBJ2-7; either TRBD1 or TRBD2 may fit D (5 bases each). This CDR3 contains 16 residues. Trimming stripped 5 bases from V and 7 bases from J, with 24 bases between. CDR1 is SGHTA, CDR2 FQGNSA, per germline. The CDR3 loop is CASSPEGVGRVREQYF. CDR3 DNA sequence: TGTGCCAGCAGCCCCGAGGGTGTCGGCAGGGTCCGAGAGCAGTACTTC.

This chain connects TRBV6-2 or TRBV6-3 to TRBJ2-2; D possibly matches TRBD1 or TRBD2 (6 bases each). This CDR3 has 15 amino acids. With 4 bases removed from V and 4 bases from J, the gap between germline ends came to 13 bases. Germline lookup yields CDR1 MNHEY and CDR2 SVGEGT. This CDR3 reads CASSFAGGSTGELFF. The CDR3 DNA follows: TGTGCCAGCAGTTTCGCCGGGGGCAGCACCGGGGAGCTGTTTTTT.

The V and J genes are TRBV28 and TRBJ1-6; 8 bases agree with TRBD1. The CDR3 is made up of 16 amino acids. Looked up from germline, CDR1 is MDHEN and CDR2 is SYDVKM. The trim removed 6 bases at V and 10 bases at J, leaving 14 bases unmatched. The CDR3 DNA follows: TGTGCCAGCAGAATTACAGGGGGGAGCTTCGGGTCACCCCTCCACTTT. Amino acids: CASRITGGSFGSPLHF. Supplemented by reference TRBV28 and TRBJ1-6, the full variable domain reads DVKVTQSSRYLVKRTGEKVFLECVQDMDHENMFWYRQDPGLGLRLIYFSYDVKMKEKGDIPEGYSVSREKKERFSLILESASTNQTSMYLCASRITGGSFGSPLHFGNGTRLTVT.

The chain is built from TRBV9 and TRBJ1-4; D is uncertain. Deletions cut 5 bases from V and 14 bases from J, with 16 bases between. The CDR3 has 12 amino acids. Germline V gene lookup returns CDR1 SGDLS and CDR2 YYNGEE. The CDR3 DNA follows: TGTGCCAGCAGTGGGCTTGTTGGGGATCTGTTTTTT. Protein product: CASSGLVGDLFF.

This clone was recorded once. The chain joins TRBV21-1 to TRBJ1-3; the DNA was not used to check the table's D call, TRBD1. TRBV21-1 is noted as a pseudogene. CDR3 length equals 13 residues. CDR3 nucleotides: TGTGCCCGCCACAGGGTCTCTGGAAACACCATATATTTT. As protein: CARHRVSGNTIYF.

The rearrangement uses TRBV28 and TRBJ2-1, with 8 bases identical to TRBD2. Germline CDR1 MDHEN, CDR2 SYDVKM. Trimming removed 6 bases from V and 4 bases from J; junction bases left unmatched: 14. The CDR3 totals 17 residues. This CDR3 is CASSYGLGRADYNEQFF. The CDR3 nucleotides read TGTGCCAGCAGCTACGGACTCGGGAGGGCGGATTACAATGAGCAGTTCTTC.

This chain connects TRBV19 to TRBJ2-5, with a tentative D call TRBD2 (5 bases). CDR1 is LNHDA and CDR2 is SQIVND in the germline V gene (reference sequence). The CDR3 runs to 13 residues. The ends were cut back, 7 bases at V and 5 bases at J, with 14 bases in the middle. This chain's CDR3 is CASTSEGGETQYF. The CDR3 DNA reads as TGTGCCAGTACTTCCGAGGGTGGTGAGACCCAGTACTTC.

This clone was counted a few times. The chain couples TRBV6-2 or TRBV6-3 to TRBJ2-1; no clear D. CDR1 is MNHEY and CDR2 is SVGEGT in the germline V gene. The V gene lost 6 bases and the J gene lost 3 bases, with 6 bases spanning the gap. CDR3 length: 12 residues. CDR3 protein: CASSPDYNEQFF. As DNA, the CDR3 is TGTGCCAGCAGCCCCGACTACAATGAGCAGTTCTTC.

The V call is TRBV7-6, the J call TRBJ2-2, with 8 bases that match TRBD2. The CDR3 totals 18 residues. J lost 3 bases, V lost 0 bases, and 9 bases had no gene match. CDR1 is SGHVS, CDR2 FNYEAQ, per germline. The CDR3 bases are TGTGCCAGCAGCTTAGCGGGGGCACGGGAGGGAGACACCGGGGAGCTGTTTTTT. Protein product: CASSLAGAREGDTGELFF.

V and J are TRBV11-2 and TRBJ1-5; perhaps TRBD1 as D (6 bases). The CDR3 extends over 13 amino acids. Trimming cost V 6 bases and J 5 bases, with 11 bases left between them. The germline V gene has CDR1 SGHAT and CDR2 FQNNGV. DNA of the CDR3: TGTGCCAGCAGGGCACAGGGTTATCAGCCCCAGCATTTT. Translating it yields CASRAQGYQPQHF.

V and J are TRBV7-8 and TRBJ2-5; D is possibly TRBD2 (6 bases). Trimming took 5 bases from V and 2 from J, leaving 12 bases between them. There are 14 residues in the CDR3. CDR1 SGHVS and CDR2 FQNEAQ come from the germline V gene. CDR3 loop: CASSRGGDQETQYF. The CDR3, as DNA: TGTGCCAGCAGCCGAGGAGGGGATCAAGAGACCCAGTACTTC.

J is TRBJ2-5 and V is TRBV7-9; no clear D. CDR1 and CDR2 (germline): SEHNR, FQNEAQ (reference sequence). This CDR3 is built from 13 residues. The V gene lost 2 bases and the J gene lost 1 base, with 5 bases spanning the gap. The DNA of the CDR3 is TGTGCCAGCAGCTTATACAGCCAAGAGACCCAGTACTTC. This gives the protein CASSLYSQETQYF.

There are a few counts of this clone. CDR3 sequence reads: CASSPMRTITGTGAYEQYF. CDR3 DNA: TGTGCCAGCAGTCCTATGCGGACAATAACCGGGACAGGGGCCTACGAGCAGTACTTC. This chain uses TRBV28 with TRBJ2-7; 10 bases agree with TRBD1. This CDR3 spans 19 amino acids. V was clipped by 5 bases and J by 2 bases; unmatched bases: 18. The V gene's germline CDR1 is MDHEN and CDR2 SYDVKM.

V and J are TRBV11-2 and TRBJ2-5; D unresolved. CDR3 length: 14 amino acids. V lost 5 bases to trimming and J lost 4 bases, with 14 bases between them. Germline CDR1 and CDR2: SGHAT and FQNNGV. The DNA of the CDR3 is TGTGCCAGCAGCGCCCAGCACGGTGGAGAGACCCAGTACTTC. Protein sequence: CASSAQHGGETQYF.

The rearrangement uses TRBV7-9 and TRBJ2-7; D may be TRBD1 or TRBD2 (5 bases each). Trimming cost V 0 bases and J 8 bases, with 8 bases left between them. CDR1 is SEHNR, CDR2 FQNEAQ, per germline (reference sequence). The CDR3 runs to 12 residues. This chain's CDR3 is CASSLARGQQYF. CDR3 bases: TGTGCCAGCAGCTTAGCAAGGGGACAGCAGTACTTC.

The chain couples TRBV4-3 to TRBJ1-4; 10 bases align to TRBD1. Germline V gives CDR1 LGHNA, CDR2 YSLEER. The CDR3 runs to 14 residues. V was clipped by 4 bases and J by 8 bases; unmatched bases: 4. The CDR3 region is CASSRDRGREKLFF. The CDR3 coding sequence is TGCGCCAGCAGCCGGGACAGGGGAAGAGAAAAACTGTTTTTT.

CDR3 DNA sequence: TGTGCCAGTAGTCAAGGGGCCACAGATACGCAGTATTTT. Residues: CASSQGATDTQYF. The chain uses TRBV19 and TRBJ2-3, with a possible D match to TRBD1 (5 bases). Germline assignment: CDR1 LNHDA and CDR2 SQIVND (reference sequence). The ends were cut back, 5 bases at V and 2 bases at J, with 8 bases in the middle. This CDR3 spans 13 amino acids.

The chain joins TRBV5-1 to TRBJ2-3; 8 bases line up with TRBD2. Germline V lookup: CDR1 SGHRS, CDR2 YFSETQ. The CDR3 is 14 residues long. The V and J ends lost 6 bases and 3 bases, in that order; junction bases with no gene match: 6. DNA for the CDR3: TGCGCCAGCACCTCCGGGACTAGAACAGATACGCAGTATTTT. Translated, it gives CASTSGTRTDTQYF.

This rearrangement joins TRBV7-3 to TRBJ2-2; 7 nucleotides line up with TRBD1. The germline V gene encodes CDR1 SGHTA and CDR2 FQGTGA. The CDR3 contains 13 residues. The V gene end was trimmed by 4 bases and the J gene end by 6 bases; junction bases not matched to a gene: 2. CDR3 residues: CASSSQGAGELFF. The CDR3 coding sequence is TGTGCCAGCAGCTCCCAGGGGGCCGGGGAGCTGTTTTTT.